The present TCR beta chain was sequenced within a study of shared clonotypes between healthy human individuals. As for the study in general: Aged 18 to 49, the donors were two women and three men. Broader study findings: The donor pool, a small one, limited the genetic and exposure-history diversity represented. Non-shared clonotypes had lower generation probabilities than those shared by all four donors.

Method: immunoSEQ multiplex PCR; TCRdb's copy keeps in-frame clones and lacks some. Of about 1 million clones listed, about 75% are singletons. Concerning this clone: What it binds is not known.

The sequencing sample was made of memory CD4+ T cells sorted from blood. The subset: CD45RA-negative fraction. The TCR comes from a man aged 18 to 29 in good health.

Here the CDR3 reads CASRSGTGGFNEQFF. In nucleotides, the CDR3 is TGTGCCAGCAGGTCCGGGACAGGGGGTTTTAATGAGCAGTTCTTC. V and J are TRBV2 and TRBJ2-1; 11 bases are a match to TRBD1. J lost 7 bases, V lost 6 bases, and 8 bases had no gene match. The CDR3 runs to 15 residues. Per the germline V gene, CDR1 is SNHLY and CDR2 is FYNNEI.